This TCR beta chain was documented in a study of cytomegalovirus exposure and HLA in healthy donors (dated by TCRdb to about 2017). In the study overall: According to a later analysis, the 120 or so validation repertoires were produced on the same platform as the approximately 600 repertoires of the first cohort. The aim of the study was to test whether cataloging public T cell receptors could identify signatures of past pathogen exposure. To predict cytomegalovirus infection status, the study brought together high-throughput TCR immunosequencing, statistical association of individual TCRs with disease status, and machine learning. In addition to the first cohort of 650 to 800 subjects, a separate validation cohort of 120 different subjects was used.

The donors were included in the validation cohort of some 120 subjects, a group kept apart from the roughly 610-subject first cohort. Libraries came from the immunoSEQ multiplex PCR assay. The original pipeline was this. A statistical classification framework was built to diagnose cytomegalovirus status from the catalog of TCR beta chain sequences. TCRdb provides this immuneACCESS table in a form limited to in-frame rearrangements. Some clones are lacking; in checked studies, under half of them reflect an unresolved V gene, and why the rest are absent is not known. V, J and clone size derive from that table, while D and trimming were established from the DNA sequence. The sample includes some 250,000 clones, with nearly 90% observed a single time. The top ten clonotypes cover 0.37% of the sample. To note about this clone: This clone's antigen is unknown. No much larger clone is present one base from it, and per-base qualities are unavailable.

Findings and caveats that apply to the study as a whole: A later analysis lacked HLA typing for the validation cohort, so it scored co-occurrence in that cohort across all 110 or so repertoires. The study gave a list of 150 to 200 TCR beta chains associated with cytomegalovirus. In vitro tests confirmed that a few of the cytomegalovirus-associated TCR beta chains recognize cytomegalovirus antigens. While some public TCRs were present in many individuals, most TCR sequences turned up only very rarely across donors. Subsequent analysis determined that TCRs grouped into clusters in the first cohort also showed a tendency toward co-occurrence across the roughly 110 validation repertoires, and 85% to 95% of cluster scores exceeded 0. In both the original and validation cohorts, the classifier was reported to diagnose cytomegalovirus status with high specificity and sensitivity. The authors suggested that the approach could potentially be extended to other disease states and immunological phenotypes.

Germline trimming: 6 bases from V, 2 bases from J; junction bases outside gene matches: 4. Looking up the germline V gene (reference sequence) yields CDR1 MNHEY and CDR2 SMNVEV. The CDR3 numbers 15 residues from cysteine through phenylalanine. The DNA shown is the 45-base CDR3, in frame from base 1. The sequenced sample was PBMCs. The source of this sequence is a woman between 18 and 29 years old in good health and CMV-seronegative. The chain is made from TRBV27 and TRBJ2-6, with TRBD1 matching 7 junction bases. At the DNA level, the sequence is TGTGCCAGCAGGACAGGGCTACCTGGGGCCAACGTCCTGACTTTC. This translates into CASRTGLPGANVLTF.